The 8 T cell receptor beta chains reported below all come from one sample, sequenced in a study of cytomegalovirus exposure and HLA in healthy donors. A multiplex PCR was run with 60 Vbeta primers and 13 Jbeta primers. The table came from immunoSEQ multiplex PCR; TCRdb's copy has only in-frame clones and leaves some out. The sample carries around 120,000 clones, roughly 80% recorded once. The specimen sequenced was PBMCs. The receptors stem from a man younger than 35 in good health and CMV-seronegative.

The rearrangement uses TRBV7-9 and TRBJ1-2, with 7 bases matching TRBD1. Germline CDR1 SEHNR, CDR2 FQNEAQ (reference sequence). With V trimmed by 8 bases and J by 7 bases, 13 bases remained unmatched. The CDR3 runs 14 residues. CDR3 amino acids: CASGTGTAYSGYTF. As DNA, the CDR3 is TGTGCCAGCGGGACCGGGACAGCGTATTCTGGCTACACCTTC.

The CDR3 DNA reads as TGTGCCAGCAGCTACTGGACTCCCCGGGCTCTTACGGATACGCAGTATTTT. The encoded protein is CASSYWTPRALTDTQYF. The V gene is TRBV5-6, the J gene TRBJ2-3, with D possibly being TRBD2 (5 bases). V lost 3 bases and J 6 bases, leaving 23 bases between the germline ends. The CDR3 is made up of 17 amino acids. Germline V gene sequence: CDR1 SGHDT, CDR2 YYEEEE.

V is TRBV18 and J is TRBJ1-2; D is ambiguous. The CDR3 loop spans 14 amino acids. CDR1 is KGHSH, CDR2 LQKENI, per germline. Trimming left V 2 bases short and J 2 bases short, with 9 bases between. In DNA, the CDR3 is TGTGCCAGCTCACCATCACGGGGAAACTATGGCTACACCTTC. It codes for CASSPSRGNYGYTF. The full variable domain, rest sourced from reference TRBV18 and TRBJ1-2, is NAGVMQNPRHLVRRRGQEARLRCSPMKGHSHVYWYRQLPEEGLKFMVYLQKENIIDESGMPKERFSAEFPKEGPSILRIQQVVRGDSAAYFCASSPSRGNYGYTFGSGTRLTVV.

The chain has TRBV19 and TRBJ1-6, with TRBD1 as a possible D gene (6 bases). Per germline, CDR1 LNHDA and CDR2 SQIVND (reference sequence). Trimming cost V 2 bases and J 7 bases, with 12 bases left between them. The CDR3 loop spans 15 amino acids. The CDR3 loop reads CASSITGNPNSPLHF. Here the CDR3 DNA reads TGTGCCAGTAGTATAACAGGGAACCCAAATTCACCCCTCCACTTT.

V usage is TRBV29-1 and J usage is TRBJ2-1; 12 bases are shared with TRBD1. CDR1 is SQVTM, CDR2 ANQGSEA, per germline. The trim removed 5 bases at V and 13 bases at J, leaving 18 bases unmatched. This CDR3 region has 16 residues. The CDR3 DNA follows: TGCAGCGTTCTACAAGGCTGGGACAGGGGGCGATTCTTTCAGTTCTTC. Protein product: CSVLQGWDRGRFFQFF.

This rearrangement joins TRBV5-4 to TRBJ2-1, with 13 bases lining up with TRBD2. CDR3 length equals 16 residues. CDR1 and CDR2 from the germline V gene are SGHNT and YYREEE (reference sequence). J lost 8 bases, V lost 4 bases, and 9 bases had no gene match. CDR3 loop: CASSLETSGGLHEQFF. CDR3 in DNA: TGTGCCAGCAGCCTGGAGACTAGCGGGGGGCTTCATGAGCAGTTCTTC.

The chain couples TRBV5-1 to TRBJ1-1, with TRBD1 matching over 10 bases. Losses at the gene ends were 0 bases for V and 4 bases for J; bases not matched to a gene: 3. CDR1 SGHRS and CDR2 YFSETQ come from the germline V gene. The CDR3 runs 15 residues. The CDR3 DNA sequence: TGCGCCAGCAGCTTGGGCGGACAGGGGGGCACTGAAGCTTTCTTT. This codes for CASSLGGQGGTEAFF.

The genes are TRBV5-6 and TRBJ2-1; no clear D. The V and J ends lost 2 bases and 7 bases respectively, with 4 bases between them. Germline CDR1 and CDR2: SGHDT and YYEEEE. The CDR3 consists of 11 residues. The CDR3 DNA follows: TGTGCCAGCAGCTTTGTAAATGAGCAGTTCTTC. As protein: CASSFVNEQFF.